This T cell receptor (beta chain) was retrieved from a study of human T cells and chemical hapten exposure. The CDR3 contains 15 residues. Looked up from germline, CDR1 is SGHDN and CDR2 is FVKESK. V was cut by 1 base and J by 8 bases, with 12 bases left in between. TCRdb reprocessed the RACE reads with MiXCR, giving one entry per CDR3 protein. Seen here are roughly 380,000 distinct CDR3 sequences, roughly 6.3% observed once, and the top ten hold 5% to 6%. Time point: patch test 2, 6 weeks after DPC sensitization. Specified treatment: therapeutic diphenylcyclopropenone sensitization with weekly scalp DPC.

The receptor's source is a woman under 30 with alopecia areata. Some clones in this sample may be carry-over from other donors' samples. Sequenced material: whole blood, taken in connection with sensitization to the hapten diphenylcyclopropenone (DPC). The chain couples TRBV14 to TRBJ1-6; D is unclear. CDR3 region: CASSQGVRLDSPLHF. In DNA, the CDR3 is TGTGCCAGCAGCCAAGGGGTACGGTTGGATTCACCCCTCCACTTT. The full variable domain, in which reference TRBV14 and TRBJ1-6 provide the parts outside the CDR3, is EAGVTQFPSHSVIEKGQTVTLRCDPISGHDNLYWYRRVMGKEIKFLLHFVKESKQDESGMPNNRFLAERTGGTYSTLKVQPAELEDSGVYFCASSQGVRLDSPLHFGNGTRLTVT.